What follows are 4 T cell receptor beta chains derived from one specimen sequenced in a study of CD8 T cells in Susac syndrome. RNA in amounts of 0.5 to 1 ug was reverse transcribed with random hexamers. TCRdb independently ran MiXCR on the immunoSEQ multiplex PCR reads; one entry per CDR3 protein. Found here are 100,000 or so distinct CDR3 sequences, 80% to 95% of them singletons; the top ten hold more than 0.13%. Sample: CD4+ T cells from PBMCs. The source of these receptors is a human donor in good health.

The chain carries TRBV7-2 and TRBJ2-5, with D perhaps being TRBD1 or TRBD2 (6 bases each). Trimming removed 4 bases at V and 3 bases at J, with 15 bases between. Germline lookup yields CDR1 SGHTA and CDR2 FQGNSA. This CDR3 comprises 15 residues. The CDR3 DNA is TGTGCCAGCAGCTATAGGGGGGCCAAAGAAGAGACCCAGTACTTC. Translated, it gives CASSYRGAKEETQYF. The variable domain in full, with the rest retrieved from reference TRBV7-2 and TRBJ2-5, is GAGVSQSPSNKVTEKGKDVELRCDPISGHTALYWYRQSLGQGLEFLIYFQGNSAPDKSGLPSDRFSAERTGGSVSTLTIQRTQQEDSAVYLCASSYRGAKEETQYFGPGTRLLVL.

This chain connects TRBV29-1 to TRBJ2-2, with 7 positions matching TRBD1. CDR3 length: 14 amino acids. Trimming cost V 7 bases and J 6 bases; bases outside gene matches: 11. The germline V gene has CDR1 SQVTM and CDR2 ANQGSEA. CDR3 in amino acids: CSARRQGRAGELFF. The DNA of the CDR3 is TGCAGCGCGAGAAGACAGGGAAGGGCCGGGGAGCTGTTTTTT.

The chain couples TRBV12-3 or TRBV12-4 to TRBJ2-3; D gene uncertain. Trimming removed 8 bases at V and 4 bases at J, with 16 bases between. This CDR3 is 14 amino acids long. The CDR3 protein is CASARAQVPDTQYF. CDR3 in DNA: TGTGCCAGCGCCCGTGCTCAGGTTCCAGATACGCAGTATTTT.

The gene calls are TRBV12-3 or TRBV12-4 and TRBJ2-5, with D perhaps matching TRBD1 or TRBD2 (5 bases each). V gave up 6 bases and J gave up 4 bases, with 18 bases separating them. The CDR3 has 15 amino acids. The CDR3, as DNA: TGTGCCAGCAGGCCCCGGGGCCCCAGTTCAGAGACCCAGTACTTC. Amino acid sequence: CASRPRGPSSETQYF.